This entry describes one T cell receptor (beta chain). Original data processing: By means of reference gene primer amplification, nucleated cell counts were estimated. Sequenced by immunoSEQ multiplex PCR; TCRdb stores in-frame clones only, minus some. The V and J calls and the clone size are those of that table, but D and trimming were determined from the DNA. Seen here are 250,000 to 350,000 clones, about 90% observed once, and the top ten hold roughly 12%. Germline assignment: CDR1 SGHAT and CDR2 FQNNGV. V was clipped by 3 bases and J by 14 bases; unmatched bases: 13. The CDR3 contains 16 residues. The data derive from a study of blood T cell repertoires in COVID-19. As for the study in general: In each case, the material was cDNA or gDNA derived from T cells, B-cell-depleted T cells, or PBMCs.

Followed over time, Seattle patients had been enrolled while infection was active. The sample taken for sequencing was peripheral blood. This chain joins TRBV11-2 and TRBJ1-6; 10 bases align to TRBD1. The TCR originated in a woman aged 30 to 39 with COVID-19, enrolled during active disease. The CDR3 coding sequence is TGTGCCAGCAGCTTTCCAGCCGGGACAGGGGCTTTGGCCCTCCACTTT. Encoded protein: CASSFPAGTGALALHF. Drawing the rest from reference TRBV11-2 and TRBJ1-6, the complete variable domain is EAGVAQSPRYKIIEKRQSVAFWCNPISGHATLYWYQQILGQGPKLLIQFQNNGVVDDSQLPKDRFSAERLKGVDSTLKIQPAKLEDSAVYLCASSFPAGTGALALHFGNGTRLTVT.